This T cell receptor beta chain came from a study of T cell responses to AZD1222 COVID-19 vaccine (dated by TCRdb to the early 2020s). The study in broad terms: TCR sequencing was performed for 230 to 250 trial participants, of whom some 200 were given two doses of AZD1222 and around 25 were given two doses of MenACWY control vaccine. Trial participants were enrolled by age into subgroups of 18-55, 56-69 and 70-plus years, and around 150, 29 and 61 TCR-sequenced participants, respectively, were included in these subgroups.

In the case of this clone: Its binding antigen is unknown. The record has no base qualities; no much larger clone is one base away.

Sequences SGHRS (CDR1) and YFSETQ (CDR2) are obtained from the germline V gene. The germline V and J ends show losses of 4 bases and 7 bases respectively, and no gene match explains 12 bases of the junction. The CDR3 spans 15 residues, from the cysteine through the phenylalanine. CDR3 DNA is the only sequence kept; it has 45 bases, read in frame from the first base. What the study reported, not specific to this receptor: The 56-69-year group was small, and its depth increase did not reach significance, likely because of low power. Only five or six AZD1222 recipients were SARS-CoV-2 seropositive at baseline, limiting conclusions about previously exposed vaccinees. Participants were mostly white British, with more females than males. The authors suggested clonal diversity may have been underestimated. Nearly half of unique spike-specific TCRs reportedly recognized epitopes outside regions mutated in the B.1.351 and B.1.1.7 variants. Because no day 14 peak-response samples were available, repertoires were characterized only after the peak T cell response. CD4 TCRs associated with the vaccine covered the entire spike protein, and the dominant responses were in regions 160-218 and 743-854. After two AZD1222 doses, spike-specific TCR breadth and depth were significantly higher than at day 0 and than in MenACWY recipients.

According to the study, the label for this sample's time point signals: about 28 days (+/-7) after the second vaccine dose. Because spike-specific TCR depth and breadth did not differ between the two schedules, AZD1222 recipients who got a second dose at roughly 4 weeks were pooled with those who got a second dose at roughly 12 weeks. Vaccinee samples were obtained from the UK trials COV001 and COV002, which included a single-blind randomized controlled phase 2/3 trial of AZD1222 (ChAdOx1 nCoV-19) in healthy adults. For TCRbeta chain sequencing, PBMC samples were collected from trial participants at day 0 and at day 28 after the second dose. The CDR3 regions of human TCRbeta chains were analyzed by immunosequencing. The authors processed their data as follows. TCRs in the repertoires were compared against a reference library of SARS-CoV-2-specific TCRs that had been generated with the MIRA antigen-specificity platform. Breadth was defined as the fraction of unique TCRs that were SARS-CoV-2-associated. Depth was defined as the fraction of total T cells that were SARS-CoV-2-associated. Using the MIRA data, every spike-specific TCR was mapped to the spike region that the TCR reacted to and assigned to either a CD4 or a CD8 class. Log10-transformed breadth and depth values were compared by one-way ANOVA with Sidak's multiple comparisons tests. What TCRdb holds here is the immuneACCESS table cut down to in-frame rearrangements. Part of the clones is not present; checked against another copy, under half of the missing clones reflect an unresolved V gene, and the others are unexplained. V, J and clone size reflect that table, while D and trimming were determined from the DNA. Recorded for this sample are some 130,000 clones; about 90% of them occurred a single time. The biggest ten clones account for approximately 3.5% of the sample.

The sequence was obtained from an adult who received the AZD1222 COVID-19 vaccine. The sequencing here drew on peripheral blood, taken 28 days after the second AZD1222 dose. The V gene is TRBV5-1 and the J gene is TRBJ2-3; 7 of the junction bases match TRBD1. The CDR3 reads CASSDTGALSHTQYF. The base sequence is TGCGCCAGCAGCGACACAGGGGCCCTGTCGCATACGCAGTATTTT.